One T cell receptor beta chain is described in this entry. The data were produced by immunoSEQ multiplex PCR, yet TCRdb's version contains in-frame clones alone and is incomplete. Here the sample spans 30,000 or so clones, roughly 82% being singletons. The V end lost 3 bases, the J end lost 0 bases, and 9 bases lay between the germline ends. Germline loops: CDR1 SGHTA, CDR2 FQGTGA. The CDR3 has 16 residues. The data derive from a study of OX40 agonist ivuxolimab in advanced cancers. The source is an adult with an advanced solid tumor such as melanoma, head and neck, liver or kidney cancer. Sample: CD4+ or CD8+ T cells sorted from blood, taken in a trial of the OX40 agonist ivuxolimab. This chain links TRBV7-3 with TRBJ2-6; no clear D gene. This chain's CDR3 is CASSLNWASGANVLTF. CDR3 sequence (DNA): TGTGCCAGCAGCTTGAATTGGGCCTCTGGGGCCAACGTCCTGACTTTC.